A selection of T cell receptor beta chains follows, all from one sample in a study of T cells after yellow fever vaccination. TCRdb processed the 5' RACE reads anew with MiXCR; each CDR3 protein has one entry. The sample has some 560,000 distinct CDR3 sequences, roughly 17% seen once; the top ten hold roughly 17%. The sample in question was PBMCs, obtained less than 6 days after the first yellow fever vaccination. The receptors here all came from a man aged 18 to 35 who received the YFV17D yellow fever vaccine. CDR3s include the opening cysteine and the closing phenylalanine or tryptophan. A D gene is named only where the DNA matches it firmly. Rows may omit the clone size; those that give it use once, few, many or a size class.

size: -; J: TRBJ1-5; D: TRBD1; V: TRBV28; CDR3: CASSLLGQGRNQPQHF; DNA: TGTGCCAGCAGTTTATTGGGACAGGGAAGAAATCAGCCCCAGCATTTT
size: many; J: TRBJ2-4; D: TRBD1; V: TRBV5-1; CDR3: CASSSGQGTNIQYF; DNA: TGCGCCAGCAGCTCGGGACAGGGGACAAACATTCAGTACTTC
size: few; J: TRBJ1-5; D: TRBD1; V: TRBV20-1; CDR3: CSARDPGTGIRGSNQPQHF; DNA: TGCAGTGCTAGAGACCCCGGGACAGGGATACGGGGGAGCAATCAGCCCCAGCATTTT
size: -; J: TRBJ2-3; D: -; V: TRBV10-3; CDR3: CAISLLSRGLIRTDTQYF; DNA: TGTGCCATCAGTTTATTGTCGCGAGGGTTGATACGCACAGATACGCAGTATTTT
size: many; J: TRBJ1-3; D: -; V: TRBV6-1; CDR3: CASSPGAGSSGNTIYF; DNA: TGTGCCAGCAGTCCAGGGGCGGGGAGCTCTGGAAACACCATATATTTT
size: -; J: TRBJ2-5; D: TRBD2; V: TRBV7-2; CDR3: CASNLSGGGWNQETQYF; DNA: TGTGCCAGCAACCTTAGCGGGGGGGGTTGGAACCAAGAGACCCAGTACTTC
size: -; J: TRBJ2-1; D: -; V: TRBV5-1; CDR3: CASSLARTIDEQFF; DNA: TGCGCCAGCAGCTTGGCCAGGACTATCGATGAGCAGTTCTTC
size: few; J: TRBJ2-3; D: -; V: TRBV20-1; CDR3: CSANSENTDTQYF; DNA: TGCAGTGCTAATAGCGAAAACACAGATACGCAGTATTTT
size: few; J: TRBJ1-6; D: -; V: TRBV7-2; CDR3: CASSRGPLQAETSPLHF; DNA: TGTGCCAGCAGCCGCGGTCCCCTACAGGCCGAGACTTCACCCCTCCACTTT
size: -; J: TRBJ1-4; D: -; V: TRBV27; CDR3: CASGGAGEKLFF; DNA: TGTGCCTCGGGGGGGGCGGGAGAAAAACTGTTTTTT